This TCR beta chain was recovered during a study of cytomegalovirus exposure and HLA in healthy donors (dated by TCRdb to 2016 to 2017). With respect to the entire study: An earlier analysis of some 620 of the donors reported 250 to 350 Gb of sequence data and 95 million to 120 million unique TCR beta sequences obtained from about 170 million T cells. HLA typing covered class I and class II loci at four-digit resolution. Around 320 gigabases of sequencing data and tens of millions of unique TCR sequences were included in an early release covering about 620 HLA-typed donors. A later analysis re-analyzed previously published TCR beta repertoires from roughly 690 donors and added high-resolution HLA genotyping to study TCR occurrence patterns. An earlier analysis of 450 to 750 of the donors used high-throughput TCR beta sequencing to judge whether each TCR beta V gene segment behaved as functional or pseudogenic. Several DR-DQ haplotypes were treated as single units for association and clustering because of strong linkage in the cohort. The later analysis used no new phenotypic data to find candidate immune exposures, relying instead on TCR beta sequences and their occurrence across donors. The number of donors typed differed by locus, with roughly 629-640 for A, B, C, DRB1 and DQB1, more than 500 for DQA1, over 600 for DPA1, and around 460 for DPB1. Every discovery cohort repertoire had been produced on one sequencing platform. Besides the first cohort of around 670 subjects, a separate validation cohort made up of 90 to 150 different subjects was used. The study aimed to test whether signatures of past pathogen exposure could be identified by cataloging public T cell receptors. Among about 390 genotyped donors of the cohort, an average of approximately 240,000 unique TCR beta nucleotide sequences were sequenced per donor, roughly 20% of them non-productive. A later genetic analysis took genome-wide SNP genotypes for about 55% of the 666 donors and used that subset as a discovery cohort. The genetic ancestry cluster associated with self-reported Caucasian donors included around four fifths of the 398 genotyped donors. High-throughput TCR immunosequencing, statistical association of individual TCRs with disease status, and machine learning were combined to predict cytomegalovirus infection status. Donor age, sex, ethnicity and CMV serostatus were compiled together with the repertoire data. The T cell repertoires of under 700 subjects were profiled by immunosequencing and related to cytomegalovirus serostatus.

The CDR3 starts with the cysteine, ends with the phenylalanine, and has 17 residues. Left in the record is the CDR3 DNA by itself, 51 bases read in frame from the first base. Ends trimmed: V by 2 bases, J by 4 bases; bases unmatched to a gene: 9. According to the germline V gene, CDR1 reads SGHTA and CDR2 reads FQGNSA. Libraries came from the immunoSEQ multiplex PCR assay. A mixture of 60 forward primers for TCR Vbeta segments and 13 reverse primers for TCR Jbeta segments was used in the multiplex PCR. A multiplex PCR assay on genomic DNA amplified the CDR3 region of rearranged TCR beta genes. The Illumina HiSeq System was used to sequence the amplified TCR beta libraries as 87-base-pair reads. The authors' pipeline ran thus. A later analysis tallied about 77 million unique TCR beta chains across the 550 to 850 repertoires, and around 12 million of those chains were shared by two or more donors. Raw reads were error-corrected and collapsed into unique sequences with a nearest-neighbor algorithm that merged closely related sequences to remove PCR and sequencing errors. CDR3 sequences were aligned to IMGT reference sequences to assign V, D and J gene segments. For a sequence to be retained, a match of at least six nucleotides was required to both a V gene segment and a J gene segment. Rearrangements were classified as productive when the CDR3 lacked stop codons and remained in frame with V and J, and all other rearrangements were classified as non-productive. Following IMGT convention, CDR3 was defined as the stretch from the second conserved V-encoded cysteine up to the conserved J-encoded phenylalanine. The earlier analysis of about 570 of the donors excluded any sequence lacking an unambiguous match to a single V gene segment. An earlier analysis of under 750 of the donors called V segments functional above 56.7% productive rearrangements and segregating when the between-donor standard deviation exceeded 5%. To diagnose cytomegalovirus status from the catalog of TCR beta chain sequences, a statistical classification framework was built. V and J gene assignment, in a later analysis, came from comparing TCR nucleotide sequences with IMGT/GENE-DB human TR gene sequences. Using the TCRdist pipeline, a later analysis assigned CDR3 sequences along with most-parsimonious VDJ recombination scenarios. In a later analysis, every TCR beta chain was defined by the combination of its CDR3 amino acid sequence and its V-gene family, and reads without a unique V-gene family were dropped. In a later analysis, 450 to 600 highly shared, low-generation-probability nucleotide sequences were removed to address suspected cross-contamination and a sequencing artifact. In a later analysis, a clonal expansion index was calculated for each public chain from normalized within-repertoire ranks of inferred template counts. In a later analysis, generation probabilities were computed using a VDJ recombination model fitted to out-of-frame rearrangements, and the results were checked against IGoR. In a later analysis, hypergeometric tests were used to score TCR-TCR, TCR-HLA and TCR-CMV co-occurrence, with a repertoire-size bias correction applied to TCR pairs. In a later analysis, false discovery rates were estimated by permuting HLA or CMV assignments 20 times. In a later analysis, co-occurring TCRs were grouped using DBSCAN, and TCRdist sequence similarity was added for clustering within HLA-allele-positive subsets. Repertoires with fewer than 30,000 or more than 120,000 public chains, plus five repertoires with anomalous nucleotide sharing, were excluded from co-occurrence clustering. Not all clones reach the TCRdb copy of this immuneACCESS table, which keeps in-frame sequences only. Checked studies attribute under half of the gap to unresolved V genes and leave the rest unexplained. Clone size and the V and J calls come from that table; the DNA yielded D and trimming. Here the sample has roughly 120,000 clones; 80% occur a single time. The ten largest account for 0.2% to 0.3% of the sample.

The cohort comprised some 730 healthy bone marrow donors. All cohort members were sampled while nominally healthy, although unrecorded immune exposures were likely present. The donor was CMV seronegative and belonged to the group of 352 seronegative cohort members. A peripheral blood sample was collected from each donor, and TCR beta sequencing was performed on peripheral blood mononuclear cells. Genomic DNA was extracted from the blood cell samples with the Qiagen DNeasy Blood Extraction Kit. Turning to this clone: Its binding antigen is unknown. No qualities accompany the bases; no much larger clone lies one base away.

Findings and caveats that apply to the study as a whole: In a later analysis, HLA-associated TCR beta chains showed more clonal expansion and lower generation probabilities than non-associated chains that were equally common. The classifier was reported to diagnose cytomegalovirus status with high specificity and sensitivity in both the original and validation cohorts. An association between a missense DCLRE1C variant and V-gene and J-gene trimming of TCR beta chains was found in a later genetic analysis and replicated in an independent cohort. In a later analysis, most CMV-associated TCR beta chains were found to appear HLA-restricted, with HLA associations seemingly driven largely by CMV exposure. In vitro tests confirmed that a few of the cytomegalovirus-associated TCR beta chains recognize cytomegalovirus antigens. Most TCR sequences were seen in very few donors, while some public TCRs were found in many individuals. Linkage disequilibrium might explain the correlated functional status among segregating V segments, but an unknown experimental factor could not be excluded. According to the authors, the approach could potentially be generalized to other disease states and immunological phenotypes. Because counts were too low, approximately 18 rarely observed V segments, including chromosome 9 orphons, were excluded from the earlier analysis of several hundred of the donors. In this cohort, only TCR beta chains were sequenced, and detectable features were limited by the absence of alpha or paired-chain data. A later analysis associated 16,951 TCR beta sequences with specific HLA alleles at a false discovery rate of 0.05. Several of the top co-occurrence clusters appeared to be linked to parvovirus B19, influenza, CMV and Epstein-Barr virus, according to a later analysis. Sequencing depth was assumed to be roughly uniform across donors in the presence/absence analyses, though that assumption may not hold. A further reported finding was that TCR beta sequences accurately predicted the HLA-A and HLA-B alleles for most subjects in the first cohort. Strong co-occurrence of HLA alleles, especially DR and DQ, made assigning TCR associations to individual alleles difficult. In a later genetic analysis, fewer N-insertions in productive TCRs were reported among donors in an Asian-associated ancestry cluster than the roughly 670-donor mean. Because HLA typing was unavailable for some donors at each locus, only the typed subset was used in association tests. A total of 150 to 200 TCR beta chains were listed by the study as associated with cytomegalovirus. In an earlier analysis of fewer than 750 of the donors, most TCR beta V segments were observed in productive rearrangements about 87% or about 30% of the time, broadly matching IMGT annotations. A cluster of highly shared sequence variants was judged likely to represent a technical artifact of the sequencing pipeline. In a later analysis, the rate of TCR association differed among HLA loci, with DRB1 alleles having the most associated TCRs and HLA-C alleles having the fewest. The 87-base-pair reads could not distinguish some IMGT-functional V segments, including TRBV6-2 and TRBV6-3, so those segments were excluded. CMV serostatus was the only immune exposure information available for the cohort.

This sequence was found in a middle-aged man in good health and CMV-seronegative. Specimen: PBMCs. Recombination connected TRBV7-2 to TRBJ1-1, with TRBD1 matching 11 junction bases. The CDR3 protein is CASSLRVSGTGGTEAFF. The bases are TGTGCCAGCAGCTTAAGAGTTAGCGGGACAGGGGGCACTGAAGCTTTCTTT.